The entry that follows covers one T cell receptor (beta chain) sequence. Its antigen remains unidentified. The CDR3 loop spans 17 amino acids. Germline lookup yields CDR1 DFQATT and CDR2 SNEGSKA (reference sequence). J was trimmed by 5 bases and V by 3 bases; bases with no gene match: 12. The record originates from a study of T cell responses to AZD1222 COVID-19 vaccine. General study findings and limits: Only a handful of AZD1222 recipients, about six in all, had baseline seropositivity. As reported, nearly half of all spike-specific TCRs target variant regions that are unmutated.

Data came from immunoSEQ multiplex PCR; TCRdb stores just in-frame clones and leaves some out. The sample yields 65,000 to 85,000 clones, around 84% seen once. The chain employs TRBV20-1 and TRBJ2-5; 13 positions agree with TRBD2. The input for sequencing was peripheral blood, taken on day 0 of AZD1222 vaccination. This sequence originates from an adult in good health. The CDR3 DNA sequence: TGCAGTGCTAGTCCAAGACTAGCGGGGGGATCGCGGGAGACCCAGTACTTC. Amino acids: CSASPRLAGGSRETQYF.